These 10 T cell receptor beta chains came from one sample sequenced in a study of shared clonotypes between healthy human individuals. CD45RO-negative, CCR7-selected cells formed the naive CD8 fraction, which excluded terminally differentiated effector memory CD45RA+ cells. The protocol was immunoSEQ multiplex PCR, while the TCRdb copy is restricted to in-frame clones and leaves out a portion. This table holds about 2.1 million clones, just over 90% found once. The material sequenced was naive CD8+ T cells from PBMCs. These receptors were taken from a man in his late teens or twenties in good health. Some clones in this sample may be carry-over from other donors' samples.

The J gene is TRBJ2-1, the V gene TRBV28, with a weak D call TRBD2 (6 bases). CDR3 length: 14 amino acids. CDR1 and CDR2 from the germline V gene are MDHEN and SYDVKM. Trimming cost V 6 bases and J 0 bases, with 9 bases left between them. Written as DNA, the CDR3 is TGTGCCAGCAGGGAGGGCCTCTCCTACAATGAGCAGTTCTTC. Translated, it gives CASREGLSYNEQFF. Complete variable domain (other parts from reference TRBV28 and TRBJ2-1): DVKVTQSSRYLVKRTGEKVFLECVQDMDHENMFWYRQDPGLGLRLIYFSYDVKMKEKGDIPEGYSVSREKKERFSLILESASTNQTSMYLCASREGLSYNEQFFGPGTRLTVL.

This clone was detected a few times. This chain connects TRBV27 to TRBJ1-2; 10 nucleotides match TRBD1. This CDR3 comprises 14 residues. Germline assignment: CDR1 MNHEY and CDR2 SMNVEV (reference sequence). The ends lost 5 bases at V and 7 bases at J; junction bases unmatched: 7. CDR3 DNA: TGTGCCAGCAGTCCAACCGGGACAGGGGCTGGCTACACCTTC. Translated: CASSPTGTGAGYTF.

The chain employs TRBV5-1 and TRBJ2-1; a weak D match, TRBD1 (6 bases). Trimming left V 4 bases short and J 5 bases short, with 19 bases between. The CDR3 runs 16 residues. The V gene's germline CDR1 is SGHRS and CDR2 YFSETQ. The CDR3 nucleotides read TGCGCCAGCAGCCCCGGGCCGACAGGACTTAACAATGAGCAGTTCTTC. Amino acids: CASSPGPTGLNNEQFF.

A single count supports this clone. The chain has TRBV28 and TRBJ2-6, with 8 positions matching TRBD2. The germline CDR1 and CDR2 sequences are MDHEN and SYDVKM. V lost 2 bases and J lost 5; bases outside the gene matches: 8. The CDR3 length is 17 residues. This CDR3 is CASSLRERGHWANVLTF. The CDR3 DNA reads TGTGCCAGCAGTTTACGGGAGCGGGGGCACTGGGCCAACGTCCTGACTTTC.

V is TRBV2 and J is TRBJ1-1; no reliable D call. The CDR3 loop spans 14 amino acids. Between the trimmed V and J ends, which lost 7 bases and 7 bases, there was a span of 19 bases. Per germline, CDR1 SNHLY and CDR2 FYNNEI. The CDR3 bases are TGTGCCAGCACCCGGGATTCTTATCTATATGAAGCTTTCTTT. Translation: CASTRDSYLYEAFF.

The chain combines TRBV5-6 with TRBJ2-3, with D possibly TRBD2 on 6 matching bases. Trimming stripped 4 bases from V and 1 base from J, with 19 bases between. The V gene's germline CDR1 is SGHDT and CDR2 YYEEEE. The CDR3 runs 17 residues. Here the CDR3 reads CASSVAGRDTRTDTQYF. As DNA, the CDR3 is TGTGCCAGCAGCGTCGCAGGGCGGGATACACGCACAGATACGCAGTATTTT.

CDR3 sequence (DNA): TGTGCCAGCAGCCGACCACATAGCGGCGACAATGAGCAGTTCTTC. It yields the protein CASSRPHSGDNEQFF. V gene TRBV6-5 combines with J gene TRBJ2-1, with D possibly TRBD2 on 6 matching bases. This CDR3 spans 15 amino acids. The ends were cut back, 6 bases at V and 5 bases at J, with 17 bases in the middle. CDR1 is MNHEY and CDR2 is SVGAGI in the germline V gene.

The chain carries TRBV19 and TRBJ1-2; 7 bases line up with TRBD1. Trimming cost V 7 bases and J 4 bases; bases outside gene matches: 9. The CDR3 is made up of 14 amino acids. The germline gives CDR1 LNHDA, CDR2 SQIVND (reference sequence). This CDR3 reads CASTTQGVAYGYTF. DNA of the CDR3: TGTGCCAGTACCACCCAGGGGGTTGCCTATGGCTACACCTTC.

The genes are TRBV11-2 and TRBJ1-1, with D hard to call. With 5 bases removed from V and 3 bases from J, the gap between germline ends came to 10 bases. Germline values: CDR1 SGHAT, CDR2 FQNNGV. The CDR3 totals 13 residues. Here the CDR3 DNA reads TGTGCCAGCAGCCTTTCGGTCCACACTGAAGCTTTCTTT. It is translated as CASSLSVHTEAFF. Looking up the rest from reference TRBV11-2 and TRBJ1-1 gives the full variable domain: EAGVAQSPRYKIIEKRQSVAFWCNPISGHATLYWYQQILGQGPKLLIQFQNNGVVDDSQLPKDRFSAERLKGVDSTLKIQPAKLEDSAVYLCASSLSVHTEAFFGQGTRLTVV.

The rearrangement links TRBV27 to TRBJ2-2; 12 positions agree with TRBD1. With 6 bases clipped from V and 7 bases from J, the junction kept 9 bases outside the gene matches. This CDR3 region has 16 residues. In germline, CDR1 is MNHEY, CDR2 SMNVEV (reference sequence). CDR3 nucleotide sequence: TGTGCCAGCAGACCCGGGACAGGGGGCTTTGGCGGGGAGCTGTTTTTT. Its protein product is CASRPGTGGFGGELFF.